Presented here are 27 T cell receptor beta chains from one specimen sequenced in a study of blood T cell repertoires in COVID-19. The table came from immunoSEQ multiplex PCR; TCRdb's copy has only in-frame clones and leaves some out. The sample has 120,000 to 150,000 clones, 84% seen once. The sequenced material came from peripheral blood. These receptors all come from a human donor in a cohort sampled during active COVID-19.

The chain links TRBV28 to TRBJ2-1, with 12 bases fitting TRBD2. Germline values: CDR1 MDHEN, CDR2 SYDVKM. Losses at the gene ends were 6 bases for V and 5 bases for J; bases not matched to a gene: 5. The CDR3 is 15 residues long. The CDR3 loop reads CASSRLAGANNEQFF. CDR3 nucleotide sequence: TGTGCCAGCAGCCGACTAGCGGGGGCCAACAATGAGCAGTTCTTC.

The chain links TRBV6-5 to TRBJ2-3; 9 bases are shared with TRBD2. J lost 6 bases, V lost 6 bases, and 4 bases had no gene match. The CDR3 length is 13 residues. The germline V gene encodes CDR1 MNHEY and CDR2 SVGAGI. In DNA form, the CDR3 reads TGTGCCAGCAGCCTCACTAGCGGGGATACGCAGTATTTT. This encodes CASSLTSGDTQYF.

CDR3 nucleotide sequence: TGTGCCAGCTCACCACCGACACACCCCGGGGAGCTGTTTTTT. Its translation is CASSPPTHPGELFF. This chain links TRBV18 with TRBJ2-2; D call uncertain. This CDR3 has 14 residues. The V end lost 0 bases, the J end lost 6 bases, and 8 bases lay between the germline ends. Germline lookup yields CDR1 KGHSH and CDR2 LQKENI.

The CDR3 DNA sequence: TGTGCCAGCAGCTTGGAGGGAGCAACTAATGAAAAACTGTTTTTT. Translated: CASSLEGATNEKLFF. The V call is TRBV5-5, the J call TRBJ1-4; D not resolved. CDR3 size: 15 residues. V was trimmed by 0 bases and J by 0 bases, leaving 6 bases between them. Germline CDR1 and CDR2: SGHKS and YYEKEE (reference sequence).

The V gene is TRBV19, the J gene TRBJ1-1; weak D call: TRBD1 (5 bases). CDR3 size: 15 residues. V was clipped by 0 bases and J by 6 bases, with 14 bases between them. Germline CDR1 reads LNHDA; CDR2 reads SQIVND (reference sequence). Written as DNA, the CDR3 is TGTGCCAGTAGTATAGATCCGGGGGGGTCGGCTGAAGCTTTCTTT. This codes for CASSIDPGGSAEAFF.

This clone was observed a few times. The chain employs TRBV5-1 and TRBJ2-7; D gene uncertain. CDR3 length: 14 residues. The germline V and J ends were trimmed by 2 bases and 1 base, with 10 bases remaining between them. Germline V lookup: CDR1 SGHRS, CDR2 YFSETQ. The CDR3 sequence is CASSLIAGSYEQYF. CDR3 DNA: TGCGCCAGCAGCTTAATAGCCGGGTCCTACGAGCAGTACTTC.

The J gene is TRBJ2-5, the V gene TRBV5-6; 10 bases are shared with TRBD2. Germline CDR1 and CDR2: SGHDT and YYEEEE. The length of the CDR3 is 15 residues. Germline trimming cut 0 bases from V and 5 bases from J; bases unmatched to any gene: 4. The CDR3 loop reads CASSLGTSGRETQYF. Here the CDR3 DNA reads TGTGCCAGCAGCTTGGGGACTAGCGGCCGGGAGACCCAGTACTTC.

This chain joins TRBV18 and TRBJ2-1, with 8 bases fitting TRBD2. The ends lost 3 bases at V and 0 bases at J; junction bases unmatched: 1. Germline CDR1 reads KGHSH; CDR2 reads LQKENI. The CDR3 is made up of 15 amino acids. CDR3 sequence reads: CASSPSGVSYNEQFF. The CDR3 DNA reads TGTGCCAGCTCACCTAGCGGGGTCTCCTACAATGAGCAGTTCTTC. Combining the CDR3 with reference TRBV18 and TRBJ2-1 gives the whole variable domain NAGVMQNPRHLVRRRGQEARLRCSPMKGHSHVYWYRQLPEEGLKFMVYLQKENIIDESGMPKERFSAEFPKEGPSILRIQQVVRGDSAAYFCASSPSGVSYNEQFFGPGTRLTVL.

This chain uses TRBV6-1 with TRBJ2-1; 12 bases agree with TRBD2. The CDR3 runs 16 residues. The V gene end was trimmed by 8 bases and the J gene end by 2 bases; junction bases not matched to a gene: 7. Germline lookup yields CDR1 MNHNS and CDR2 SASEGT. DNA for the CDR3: TGTGCCAGCCGTGCACGGACTAGCGGGACCTACAATGAGCAGTTCTTC. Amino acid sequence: CASRARTSGTYNEQFF.

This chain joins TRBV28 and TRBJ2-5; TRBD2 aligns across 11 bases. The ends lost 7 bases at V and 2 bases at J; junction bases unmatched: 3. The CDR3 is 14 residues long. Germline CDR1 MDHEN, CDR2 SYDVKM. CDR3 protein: CASIPSGGQETQYF. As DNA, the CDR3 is TGTGCCAGCATTCCTAGCGGGGGGCAAGAGACCCAGTACTTC.

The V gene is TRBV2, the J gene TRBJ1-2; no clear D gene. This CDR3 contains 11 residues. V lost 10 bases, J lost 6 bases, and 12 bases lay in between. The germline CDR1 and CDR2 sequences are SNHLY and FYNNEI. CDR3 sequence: CATSRRDGYTF. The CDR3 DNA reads TGTGCCACCTCACGCCGGGATGGCTACACCTTC.

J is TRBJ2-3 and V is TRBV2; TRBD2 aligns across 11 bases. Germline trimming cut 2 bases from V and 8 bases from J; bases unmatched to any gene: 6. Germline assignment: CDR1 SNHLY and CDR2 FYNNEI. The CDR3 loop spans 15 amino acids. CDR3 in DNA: TGTGCCAGCAGTGAAATAGGACTAGCGGGTATTACGCAGTATTTT. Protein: CASSEIGLAGITQYF.

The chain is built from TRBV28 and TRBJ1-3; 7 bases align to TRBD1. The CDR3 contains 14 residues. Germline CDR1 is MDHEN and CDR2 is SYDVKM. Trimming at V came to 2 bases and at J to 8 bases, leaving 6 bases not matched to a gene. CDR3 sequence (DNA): TGTGCCAGCAGTTTACTCAGGGGGATAGACACCATATATTTT. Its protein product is CASSLLRGIDTIYF.

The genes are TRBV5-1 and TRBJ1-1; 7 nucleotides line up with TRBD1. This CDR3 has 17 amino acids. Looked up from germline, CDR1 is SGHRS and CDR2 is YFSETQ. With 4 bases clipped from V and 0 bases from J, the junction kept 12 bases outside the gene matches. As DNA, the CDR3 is TGCGCCAGCAGCCCGGGGACAGCGGGAGCCATGAACACTGAAGCTTTCTTT. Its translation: CASSPGTAGAMNTEAFF.

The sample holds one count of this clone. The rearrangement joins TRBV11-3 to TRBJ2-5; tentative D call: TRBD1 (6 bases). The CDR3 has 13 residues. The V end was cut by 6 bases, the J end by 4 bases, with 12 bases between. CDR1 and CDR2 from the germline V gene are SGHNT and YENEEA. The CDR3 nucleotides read TGTGCCAGCAGTAGGGGGATTGGAGAGACCCAGTACTTC. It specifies CASSRGIGETQYF.

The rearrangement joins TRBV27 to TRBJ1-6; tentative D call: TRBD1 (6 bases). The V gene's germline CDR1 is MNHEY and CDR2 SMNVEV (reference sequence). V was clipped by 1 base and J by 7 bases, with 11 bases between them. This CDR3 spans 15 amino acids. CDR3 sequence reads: CASSLLQGNNSPLHF. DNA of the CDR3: TGTGCCAGCAGTTTATTGCAGGGGAACAATTCACCCCTCCACTTT.

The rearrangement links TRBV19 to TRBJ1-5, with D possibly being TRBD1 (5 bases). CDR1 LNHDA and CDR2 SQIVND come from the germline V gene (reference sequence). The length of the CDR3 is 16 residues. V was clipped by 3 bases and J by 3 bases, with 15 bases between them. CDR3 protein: CASSIGLGGNNQPQHF. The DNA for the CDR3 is TGTGCCAGTAGTATCGGGTTGGGGGGGAACAATCAGCCCCAGCATTTT.

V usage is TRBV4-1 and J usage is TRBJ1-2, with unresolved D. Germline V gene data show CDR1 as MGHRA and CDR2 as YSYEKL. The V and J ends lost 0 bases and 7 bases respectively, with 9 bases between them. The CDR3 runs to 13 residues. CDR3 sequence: CASSQDGLAGYTF. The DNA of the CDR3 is TGCGCCAGCAGCCAAGATGGGCTCGCTGGCTACACCTTC.

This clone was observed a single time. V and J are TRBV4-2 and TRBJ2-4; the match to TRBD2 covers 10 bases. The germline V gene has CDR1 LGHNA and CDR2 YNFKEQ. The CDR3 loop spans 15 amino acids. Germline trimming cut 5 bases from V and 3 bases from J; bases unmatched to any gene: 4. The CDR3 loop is CASSEGLADKNIQYF. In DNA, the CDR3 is TGTGCCAGCAGCGAAGGACTAGCGGACAAAAACATTCAGTACTTC.

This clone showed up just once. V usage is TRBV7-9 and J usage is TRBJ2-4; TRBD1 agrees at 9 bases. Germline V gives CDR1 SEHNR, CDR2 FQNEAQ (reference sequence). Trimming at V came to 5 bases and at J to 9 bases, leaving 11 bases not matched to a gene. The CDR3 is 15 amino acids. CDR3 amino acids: CASSLSMGQGSIQYF. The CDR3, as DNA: TGTGCCAGCAGCCTGTCCATGGGACAGGGATCCATTCAGTACTTC.

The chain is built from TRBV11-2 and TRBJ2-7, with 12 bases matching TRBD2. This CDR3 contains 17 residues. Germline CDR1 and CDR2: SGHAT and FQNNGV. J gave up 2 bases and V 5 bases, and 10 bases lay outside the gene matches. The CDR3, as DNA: TGTGCCAGCAGCCGGACTAGCGGGGCCCCGTTCGCCTACGAGCAGTACTTC. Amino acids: CASSRTSGAPFAYEQYF.

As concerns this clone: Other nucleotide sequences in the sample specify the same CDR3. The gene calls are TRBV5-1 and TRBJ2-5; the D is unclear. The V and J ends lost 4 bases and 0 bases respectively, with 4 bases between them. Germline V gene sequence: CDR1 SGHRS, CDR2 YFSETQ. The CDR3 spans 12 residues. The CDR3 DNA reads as TGCGCCAGCAGCCTAAACCAAGAGACCCAGTACTTC. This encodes CASSLNQETQYF. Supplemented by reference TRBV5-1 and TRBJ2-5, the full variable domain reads KAGVTQTPRYLIKTRGQQVTLSCSPISGHRSVSWYQQTPGQGLQFLFEYFSETQRNKGNFPGRFSGRQFSNSRSEMNVSTLELGDSALYLCASSLNQETQYFGPGTRLLVL.

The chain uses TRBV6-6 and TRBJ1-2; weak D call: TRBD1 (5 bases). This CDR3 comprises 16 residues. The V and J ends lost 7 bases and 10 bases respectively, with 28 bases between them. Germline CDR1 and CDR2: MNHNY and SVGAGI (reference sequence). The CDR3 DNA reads TGTGCCAGCATCCGCCGTCTTGTAGACAGAGCCTTCGACTACACCTTC. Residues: CASIRRLVDRAFDYTF.

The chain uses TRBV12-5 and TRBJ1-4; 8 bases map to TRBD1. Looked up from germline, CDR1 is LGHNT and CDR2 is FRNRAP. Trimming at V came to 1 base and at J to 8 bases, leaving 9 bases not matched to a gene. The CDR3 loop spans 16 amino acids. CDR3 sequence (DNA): TGTGCTAGTGGTTTGGACTACAGGGGGTCCGGGGAAAAACTGTTTTTT. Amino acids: CASGLDYRGSGEKLFF.

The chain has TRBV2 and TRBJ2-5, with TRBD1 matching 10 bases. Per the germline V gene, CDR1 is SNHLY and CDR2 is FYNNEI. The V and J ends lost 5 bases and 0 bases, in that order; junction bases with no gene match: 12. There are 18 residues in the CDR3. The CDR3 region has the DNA TGTGCCAGCAGTCAAATTCTCCCGGGACAGGGGTACCAAGAGACCCAGTACTTC. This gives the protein CASSQILPGQGYQETQYF.

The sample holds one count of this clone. This CDR3 is CAWSKPGGVSSYEQYF. Here the CDR3 DNA reads TGTGCCTGGAGCAAGCCCGGCGGCGTAAGCTCCTACGAGCAGTACTTC. This chain connects TRBV30 to TRBJ2-7; D is unresolved. Germline lookup yields CDR1 GTSNPN and CDR2 SVGIG (reference sequence). Trimming took 3 bases from V and 0 from J, leaving 18 bases between them. CDR3 length equals 16 residues.

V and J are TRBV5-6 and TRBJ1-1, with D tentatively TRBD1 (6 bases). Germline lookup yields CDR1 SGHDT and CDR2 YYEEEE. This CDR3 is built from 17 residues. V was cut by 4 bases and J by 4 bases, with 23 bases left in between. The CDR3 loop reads CASSQPGLRGGVTEAFF. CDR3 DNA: TGTGCCAGCAGCCAGCCGGGACTCAGGGGAGGGGTCACTGAAGCTTTCTTT.